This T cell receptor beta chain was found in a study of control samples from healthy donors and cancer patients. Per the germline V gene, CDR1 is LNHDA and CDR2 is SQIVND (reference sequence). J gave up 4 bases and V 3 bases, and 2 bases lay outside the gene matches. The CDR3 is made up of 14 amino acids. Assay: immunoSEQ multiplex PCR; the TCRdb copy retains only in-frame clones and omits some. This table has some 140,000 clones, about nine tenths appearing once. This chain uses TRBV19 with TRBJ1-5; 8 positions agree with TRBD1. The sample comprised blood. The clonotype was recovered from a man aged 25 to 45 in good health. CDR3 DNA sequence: TGTGCCAGTAGTATCAGGACAGGGAATCAGCCCCAGCATTTT. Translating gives CASSIRTGNQPQHF. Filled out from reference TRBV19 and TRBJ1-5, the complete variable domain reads DGGITQSPKYLFRKEGQNVTLSCEQNLNHDAMYWYRQDPGQGLRLIYYSQIVNDFQKGDIAEGYSVSREKKESFPLTVTSAQKNPTAFYLCASSIRTGNQPQHFGDGTRLSIL.